This TCR beta chain emerged from a study of T cell clonality in common variable immunodeficiency. The study's findings and limits: Fewer deletions and N-nucleotide insertions were reportedly seen in common variable immunodeficiency TCR beta sequences. T cell subpopulation sequencing would be needed to explain CVID clonality. Links between repertoire features and CVID complications were heterogeneity-limited.

Heparinized whole blood, 5 to 8 ml, came from each donor. CDR1 and CDR2 (germline): LNHDA, SQIVND (reference sequence). This CDR3 comprises 14 residues. Between the trimmed V and J ends, which lost 5 bases and 0 bases, there was a span of 9 bases. TCRdb keeps only in-frame clones here, not all; method: immunoSEQ multiplex PCR. In total, the table holds several thousand clones. Comment on this clone: Its target is not known. From the germline J gene comes the end of the CDR3, since the read stops 3 residues before it.

The receptor comes from a human donor with common variable immunodeficiency. V is TRBV19 and J is TRBJ2-3, with unresolved D. Sequencing was performed on peripheral blood mononuclear cells. The covered CDR3 bases are TGTGCCAGTAGTTCCAGGATTAGCACAGATACG. It translates to CASSSRISTDT. The full CDR3 sequence reads CASSSRISTDTQYF. The whole variable domain, remainder taken from reference TRBV19 and TRBJ2-3, is DGGITQSPKYLFRKEGQNVTLSCEQNLNHDAMYWYRQDPGQGLRLIYYSQIVNDFQKGDIAEGYSVSREKKESFPLTVTSAQKNPTAFYLCASSSRISTDTQYFGPGTRLTVL.